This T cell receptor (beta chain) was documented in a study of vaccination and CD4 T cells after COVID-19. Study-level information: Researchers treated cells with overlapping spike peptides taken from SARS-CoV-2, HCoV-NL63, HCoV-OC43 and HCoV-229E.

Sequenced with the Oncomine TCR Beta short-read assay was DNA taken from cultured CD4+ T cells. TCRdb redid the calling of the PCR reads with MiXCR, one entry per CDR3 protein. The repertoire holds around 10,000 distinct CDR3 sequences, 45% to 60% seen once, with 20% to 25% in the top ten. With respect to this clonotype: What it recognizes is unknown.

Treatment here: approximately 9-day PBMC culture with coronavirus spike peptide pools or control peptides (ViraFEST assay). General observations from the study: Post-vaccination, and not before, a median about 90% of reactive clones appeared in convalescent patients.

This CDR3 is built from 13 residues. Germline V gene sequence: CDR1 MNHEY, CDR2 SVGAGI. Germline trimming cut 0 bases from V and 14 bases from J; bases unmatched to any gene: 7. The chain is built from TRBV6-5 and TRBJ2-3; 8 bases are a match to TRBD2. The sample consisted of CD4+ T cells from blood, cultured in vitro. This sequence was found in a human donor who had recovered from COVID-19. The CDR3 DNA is TGTGCCAGCAGTTACTCGATCGCGGGGGGAATGTATTTT. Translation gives CASSYSIAGGMYF.